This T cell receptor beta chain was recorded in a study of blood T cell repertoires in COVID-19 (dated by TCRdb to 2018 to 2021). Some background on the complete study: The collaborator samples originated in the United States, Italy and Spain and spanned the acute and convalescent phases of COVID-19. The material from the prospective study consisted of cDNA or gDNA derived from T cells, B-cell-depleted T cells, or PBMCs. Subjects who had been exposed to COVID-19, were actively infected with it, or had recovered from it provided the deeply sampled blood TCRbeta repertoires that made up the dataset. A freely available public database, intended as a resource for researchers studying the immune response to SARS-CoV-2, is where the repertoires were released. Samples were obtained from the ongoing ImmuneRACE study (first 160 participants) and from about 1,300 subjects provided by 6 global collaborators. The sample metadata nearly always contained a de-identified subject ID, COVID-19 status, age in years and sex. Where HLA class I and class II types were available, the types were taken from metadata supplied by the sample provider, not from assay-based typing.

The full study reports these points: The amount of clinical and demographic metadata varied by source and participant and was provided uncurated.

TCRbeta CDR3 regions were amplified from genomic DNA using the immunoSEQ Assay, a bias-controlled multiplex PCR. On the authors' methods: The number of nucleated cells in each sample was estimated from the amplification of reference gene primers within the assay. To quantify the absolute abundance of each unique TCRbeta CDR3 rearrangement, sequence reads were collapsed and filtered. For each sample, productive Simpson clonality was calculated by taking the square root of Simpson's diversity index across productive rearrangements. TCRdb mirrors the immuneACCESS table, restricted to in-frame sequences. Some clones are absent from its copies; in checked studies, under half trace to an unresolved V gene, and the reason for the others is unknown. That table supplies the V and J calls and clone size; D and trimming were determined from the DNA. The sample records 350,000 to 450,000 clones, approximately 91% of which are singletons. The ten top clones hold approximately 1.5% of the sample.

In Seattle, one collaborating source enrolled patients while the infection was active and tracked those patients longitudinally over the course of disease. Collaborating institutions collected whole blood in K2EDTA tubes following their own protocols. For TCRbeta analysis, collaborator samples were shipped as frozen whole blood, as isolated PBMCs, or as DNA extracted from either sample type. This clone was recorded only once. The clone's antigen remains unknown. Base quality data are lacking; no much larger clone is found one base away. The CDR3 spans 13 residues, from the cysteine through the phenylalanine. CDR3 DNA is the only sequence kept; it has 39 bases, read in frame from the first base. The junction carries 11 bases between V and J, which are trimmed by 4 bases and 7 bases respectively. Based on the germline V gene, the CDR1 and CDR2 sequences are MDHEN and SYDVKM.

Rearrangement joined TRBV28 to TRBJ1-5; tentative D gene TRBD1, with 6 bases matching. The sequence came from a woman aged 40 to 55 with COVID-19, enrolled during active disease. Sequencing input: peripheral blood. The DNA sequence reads TGTGCCAGCAGTTCGGGACATGTCCAGCCCCAGCATTTT. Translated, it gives CASSSGHVQPQHF.